This TCR beta chain was sequenced in a study of T cell changes during pregnancy in multiple sclerosis. Some clones are missing from TCRdb's copy, which holds only in-frame ones; the method was immunoSEQ multiplex PCR. The top ten hold around 0.6% of the sample, which has more than 45,000 clones, approximately 94% seen once. This receptor was obtained from a female donor with multiple sclerosis, enrolled in a pregnancy study. The sequenced sample was CD4+ T cells from peripheral blood mononuclear cells, obtained in the second trimester of pregnancy.

The CDR3 DNA is TGTGCCAGCAGTTACCGACAGGTCGGGTGGTCGGCTGAAGCTTTCTTT. Translating gives CASSYRQVGWSAEAFF. The rearrangement joins TRBV6-5 to TRBJ1-1, with D possibly matching TRBD1 (6 bases). V was pared by 2 bases and J by 6 bases, with 19 bases between. From germline, CDR1 is MNHEY and CDR2 SVGAGI. This CDR3 spans 16 amino acids.